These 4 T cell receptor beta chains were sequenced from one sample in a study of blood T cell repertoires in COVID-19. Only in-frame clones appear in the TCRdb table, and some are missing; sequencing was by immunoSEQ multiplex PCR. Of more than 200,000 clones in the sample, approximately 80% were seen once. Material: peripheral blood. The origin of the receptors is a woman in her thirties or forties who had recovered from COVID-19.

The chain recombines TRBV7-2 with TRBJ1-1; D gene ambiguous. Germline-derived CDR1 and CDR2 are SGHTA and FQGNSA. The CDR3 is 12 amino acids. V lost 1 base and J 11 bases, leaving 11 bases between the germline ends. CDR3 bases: TGTGCCAGCAGCTTAGATGTCTCCCGGGCTTTCTTT. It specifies CASSLDVSRAFF.

The CDR3 is CASSPGTGRTEQYF. CDR3 DNA: TGTGCCAGCTCACCCGGGACAGGGCGTACCGAGCAGTACTTC. The rearrangement links TRBV18 to TRBJ2-7; 9 nucleotides agree with TRBD1. CDR3 size: 14 residues. Germline-derived CDR1 and CDR2 are KGHSH and LQKENI. V lost 3 bases to trimming and J lost 6 bases; unmatched junction nucleotides: 6.

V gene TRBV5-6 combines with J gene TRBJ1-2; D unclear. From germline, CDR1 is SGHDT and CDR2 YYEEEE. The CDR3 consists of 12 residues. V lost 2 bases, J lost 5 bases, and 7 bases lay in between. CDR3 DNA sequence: TGTGCCAGCAGCTTCGGGGTATATGGCTACACCTTC. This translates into CASSFGVYGYTF.

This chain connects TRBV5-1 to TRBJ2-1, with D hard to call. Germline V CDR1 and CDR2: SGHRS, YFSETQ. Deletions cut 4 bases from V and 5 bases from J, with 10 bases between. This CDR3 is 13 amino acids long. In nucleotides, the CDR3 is TGCGCCAGCAGCGAGACAAATAACAATGAGCAGTTCTTC. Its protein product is CASSETNNNEQFF. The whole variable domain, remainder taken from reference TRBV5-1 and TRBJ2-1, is KAGVTQTPRYLIKTRGQQVTLSCSPISGHRSVSWYQQTPGQGLQFLFEYFSETQRNKGNFPGRFSGRQFSNSRSEMNVSTLELGDSALYLCASSETNNNEQFFGPGTRLTVL.